What follows are 23 T cell receptor beta chains derived from one specimen sequenced in a study of CD8 T cells in Susac syndrome. A quantity of about 0.5 to 1 ug RNA underwent reverse transcription using random hexamers. TCRdb fed the immunoSEQ multiplex PCR reads into MiXCR, producing one record per CDR3 protein. The sample consists of about 240,000 distinct CDR3 sequences, 90% to 96% of them appearing once. Sequencing was done on a sample of CD4+ T cells from PBMCs. These receptors were collected from a human donor with Susac syndrome.

The V gene is TRBV5-4, the J gene TRBJ1-2, with 8 bases matching TRBD1. Germline V gene sequence: CDR1 SGHNT, CDR2 YYREEE (reference sequence). The CDR3 is 15 residues long. V was clipped by 4 bases and J by 8 bases; unmatched bases: 13. CDR3 region: CASSPPTGVVGGYTF. CDR3 DNA sequence: TGTGCCAGCAGCCCACCGACAGGGGTGGTAGGCGGCTACACCTTC.

This clonotype was detected only once. V and J are TRBV3-1 and TRBJ2-7; 13 bases are a match to TRBD2. CDR1 and CDR2 (germline): LGHDT, YNNKEL (reference sequence). J lost 4 bases, V lost 4 bases, and 4 bases had no gene match. CDR3 length: 15 residues. For the CDR3, the DNA is TGTGCCAGCAGCCCGAGGACTAGCGGGAGATACGAGCAGTACTTC. Translating gives CASSPRTSGRYEQYF.

The V gene is TRBV28, the J gene TRBJ1-2, with D possibly TRBD1 on 5 matching bases. Germline CDR1 MDHEN, CDR2 SYDVKM. CDR3 length: 14 amino acids. The V end lost 2 bases, the J end lost 1 base, and 8 bases lay between the germline ends. In nucleotides, the CDR3 is TGTGCCAGCAGTTTAGACAGCCTTAACTATGGCTACACCTTC. Translated: CASSLDSLNYGYTF.

The chain uses TRBV5-1 and TRBJ2-1; D uncertain. The germline gives CDR1 SGHRS, CDR2 YFSETQ. The CDR3 contains 12 residues. V was pared by 4 bases and J by 8 bases, with 10 bases between. CDR3 residues: CASSPLVDEQFF. Written as DNA, the CDR3 is TGCGCCAGCAGCCCCCTCGTAGATGAGCAGTTCTTC.

This chain links TRBV9 with TRBJ2-5; 7 bases align to TRBD2. This CDR3 comprises 13 residues. The germline V gene has CDR1 SGDLS and CDR2 YYNGEE. J lost 5 bases, V lost 2 bases, and 3 bases had no gene match. In nucleotides, the CDR3 is TGTGCCAGCAGCGTTGGGCGGGAGGAGACCCAGTACTTC. Encoded protein: CASSVGREETQYF.

V usage is TRBV19 and J usage is TRBJ1-5, with D hard to call. Trimming took off 8 bases at V and 3 bases at J, with 11 bases between the two ends. The CDR3 consists of 13 residues. In germline, CDR1 is LNHDA, CDR2 SQIVND (reference sequence). The CDR3 coding sequence is TGTGCCAGTTCCCAGCTCACCAATCAGCCCCAGCATTTT. Translated, it gives CASSQLTNQPQHF. Using reference TRBV19 and TRBJ1-5 for the parts outside the CDR3, the full variable domain is DGGITQSPKYLFRKEGQNVTLSCEQNLNHDAMYWYRQDPGQGLRLIYYSQIVNDFQKGDIAEGYSVSREKKESFPLTVTSAQKNPTAFYLCASSQLTNQPQHFGDGTRLSIL.

V and J are TRBV5-1 and TRBJ1-1; D not resolved. CDR1 and CDR2 (germline): SGHRS, YFSETQ. V lost 0 bases, J lost 4 bases, and 10 bases lay in between. There are 14 residues in the CDR3. CDR3 sequence: CASSLDIVGTEAFF. The CDR3 DNA sequence: TGCGCCAGCAGCTTGGACATAGTGGGCACTGAAGCTTTCTTT. Together with reference TRBV5-1 and TRBJ1-1, the CDR3 gives the full variable domain: KAGVTQTPRYLIKTRGQQVTLSCSPISGHRSVSWYQQTPGQGLQFLFEYFSETQRNKGNFPGRFSGRQFSNSRSEMNVSTLELGDSALYLCASSLDIVGTEAFFGQGTRLTVV.

V usage is TRBV15 and J usage is TRBJ2-5; D remains unclear. V gave up 0 bases and J gave up 2 bases, with 10 bases separating them. The CDR3 totals 15 residues. Germline CDR1 LNHNV, CDR2 YYDKDF (reference sequence). CDR3 sequence (DNA): TGTGCCACCAGCAGAGATAATTCCGGGCAAGAGACCCAGTACTTC. Protein: CATSRDNSGQETQYF.

This clonotype was counted once. The chain joins TRBV28 to TRBJ1-1, with TRBD1 as a possible D gene (5 bases). V gave up 7 bases and J gave up 2 bases, with 11 bases separating them. Germline V gene data show CDR1 as MDHEN and CDR2 as SYDVKM. The CDR3 has 13 amino acids. This CDR3 is CASTLTGNTEAFF. The CDR3, as DNA: TGTGCCAGCACCCTCACAGGAAACACTGAAGCTTTCTTT.

This chain joins TRBV28 and TRBJ1-5; D remains ambiguous. Germline V gives CDR1 MDHEN, CDR2 SYDVKM. V lost 6 bases to trimming and J lost 0 bases, with 18 bases between them. The CDR3 is 17 amino acids. CDR3 DNA sequence: TGTGCCAGCAGAGCGTACTTTTCGGGGAATAGCAATCAGCCCCAGCATTTT. Protein sequence: CASRAYFSGNSNQPQHF.

This chain links TRBV9 with TRBJ2-3; D not certain. Germline V CDR1 and CDR2: SGDLS, YYNGEE. Trimming took off 4 bases at V and 6 bases at J, with 15 bases between the two ends. The CDR3 covers 14 residues. CDR3 DNA sequence: TGTGCCAGCAGCCCGAGACTCGTAGGGGATACGCAGTATTTT. Residues: CASSPRLVGDTQYF.

The chain recombines TRBV24-1 with TRBJ1-2; weak D call: TRBD1 (6 bases). The CDR3 has 14 residues. Germline V gene data show CDR1 as KGHDR and CDR2 as SFDVKD. V lost 0 bases and J 5 bases, leaving 9 bases between the germline ends. The DNA for the CDR3 is TGTGCCACCAGTGATTTGAGCAGGGGATATGGCTACACCTTC. As protein: CATSDLSRGYGYTF.

This chain joins TRBV5-6 and TRBJ2-7; D possibly matches TRBD1 or TRBD2 (6 bases each). This CDR3 is built from 15 residues. Germline V gene sequence: CDR1 SGHDT, CDR2 YYEEEE. Trimming pared 3 bases from V and 3 bases from J, leaving 16 bases between. CDR3 nucleotides: TGTGCCAGCAGCTCAGGGGCGGGAAACTTCTACGAGCAGTACTTC. As protein: CASSSGAGNFYEQYF. Using reference TRBV5-6 and TRBJ2-7 for the parts outside the CDR3, the full variable domain is DAGVTQSPTHLIKTRGQQVTLRCSPKSGHDTVSWYQQALGQGPQFIFQYYEEEERQRGNFPDRFSGHQFPNYSSELNVNALLLGDSALYLCASSSGAGNFYEQYFGPGTRLTVT.

The chain has TRBV15 and TRBJ1-1; D remains ambiguous. This CDR3 contains 12 residues. From germline, CDR1 is LNHNV and CDR2 YYDKDF (reference sequence). V lost 2 bases to trimming and J lost 7 bases, with 8 bases between them. The CDR3 nucleotides read TGTGCCACCAGCAGAAGTAGAAATGAAGCTTTCTTT. As protein: CATSRSRNEAFF.

This sequence joins TRBV12-3 or TRBV12-4 and TRBJ2-1, with D perhaps TRBD2 (6 bases). The length of the CDR3 is 13 residues. The V gene lost 6 bases and the J gene lost 5 bases, with 11 bases spanning the gap. CDR3 bases: TGTGCCAGCAGCCCCTCGGGGGACAATGAGCAGTTCTTC. Translation gives CASSPSGDNEQFF.

The chain carries TRBV23-1 and TRBJ2-5; TRBD2 matches 10 bases. TRBV23-1 is sorted into the ORF group, with uncertain function. The CDR3 covers 17 residues. The V gene end was trimmed by 3 bases and the J gene end by 1 base; junction bases not matched to a gene: 8. The CDR3 spells CASSQQPGLAIQETQYF. CDR3 bases: TGCGCCAGCAGTCAGCAACCGGGACTAGCGATCCAAGAGACCCAGTACTTC.

The chain uses TRBV14 and TRBJ2-2, with unresolved D. Between the trimmed V and J ends, which lost 1 base and 5 bases, there was a span of 5 bases. The V gene's germline CDR1 is SGHDN and CDR2 FVKESK. CDR3 length equals 13 residues. As DNA, the CDR3 is TGTGCCAGCAGCCAAGTTCCGACCGGGGAGCTGTTTTTT. As protein: CASSQVPTGELFF.

This CDR3 reads CASSDSSGAGELFF. The CDR3 DNA reads TGCGCCAGCAGCGACAGTAGCGGGGCGGGGGAGCTGTTTTTT. This chain joins TRBV5-1 and TRBJ2-2, with 8 nucleotides matching TRBD2. The CDR3 sequence is 14 residues long. With 4 bases clipped from V and 8 bases from J, the junction kept 7 bases outside the gene matches. Per germline, CDR1 SGHRS and CDR2 YFSETQ.

This chain joins TRBV9 and TRBJ2-3, with TRBD2 identical over 10 bases. CDR3 length equals 14 residues. CDR1 and CDR2 (germline): SGDLS, YYNGEE. With V trimmed by 7 bases and J by 4 bases, 6 bases remained unmatched. The CDR3 spells CASGRLAGSDTQYF. The DNA of the CDR3 is TGTGCCAGCGGACGACTAGCGGGTTCAGATACGCAGTATTTT.

This rearrangement joins TRBV6-6 to TRBJ1-5, with D tentatively TRBD1 (6 bases). V lost 7 bases and J 5 bases, leaving 18 bases between the germline ends. CDR3 length equals 15 residues. The germline V gene has CDR1 MNHNY and CDR2 SVGAGI (reference sequence). In nucleotides, the CDR3 is TGTGCCAGCACTGGGGGCTGGAGGGTTGATCAGCCCCAGCATTTT. As protein: CASTGGWRVDQPQHF.

The gene calls are TRBV27 and TRBJ1-1; D remains unclear. CDR3 length equals 11 residues. Germline CDR1 is MNHEY and CDR2 is SMNVEV (reference sequence). V dropped 5 bases and J dropped 8 bases, with 9 bases sitting between them. CDR3 nucleotide sequence: TGTGCCAGCAGTCCGACCGGGGAAGCTTTCTTT. It codes for CASSPTGEAFF.

The chain recombines TRBV4-1 with TRBJ1-1; D unresolved. This CDR3 is 14 amino acids long. The V and J ends lost 2 bases and 0 bases respectively, with 7 bases between them. Germline CDR1 reads MGHRA; CDR2 reads YSYEKL. The DNA for the CDR3 is TGCGCCAGCAGCCAATTCTCAGTGAACACTGAAGCTTTCTTT. The encoded protein is CASSQFSVNTEAFF.

This chain links TRBV6-4 with TRBJ2-1; a possible D gene is TRBD2 (6 bases). The CDR3 is made up of 13 amino acids. V gave up 6 bases and J gave up 4 bases, with 10 bases separating them. Looked up from germline, CDR1 is MRHNA and CDR2 is SNTAGT. CDR3 residues: CASSRESYNEQFF. Here the CDR3 DNA reads TGTGCCAGCAGCCGGGAGTCTTACAATGAGCAGTTCTTC.